This entry lists 24 T cell receptor beta chains sequenced from one sample in a study of CD8 T cells in ankylosing spondylitis. TCRdb recomputed calls from the 5' RACE reads with MiXCR, one row per CDR3 protein. The sample includes about 250,000 distinct CDR3 sequences, 32% seen only once; the top ten take approximately 4%. Sequenced sample: blood, either unsorted or a sorted T cell fraction (not recorded which). Receptor source: a male donor with ankylosing spondylitis or in good health (not recorded which).

Remarks on this clonotype: This is likely a read error, given that the CDR3 carries no conserved phenylalanine or tryptophan at its end. This chain uses TRBV4-2 with TRBJ2-7, with TRBD2 matching 8 bases. The V gene end was trimmed by 1 base and the J gene end by 2 bases; junction bases not matched to a gene: 4. The CDR3 consists of 15 residues. Germline-derived CDR1 and CDR2 are LGHNA and YNFKEQ. This chain's CDR3 is CASSQGTGGTYEQYY. The CDR3 region has the DNA TGTGCCAGCAGCCAAGGGACGGGGGGGACCTACGAGCAGTACTAC.

The genes are TRBV15 and TRBJ2-7, with D perhaps TRBD2 (5 bases). V lost 3 bases and J lost 5, with 8 bases in between. Germline CDR1 and CDR2: LNHNV and YYDKDF (reference sequence). This CDR3 comprises 12 residues. This CDR3 is CATSSRRDEQYF. In nucleotides, the CDR3 is TGTGCCACCAGCAGCAGGCGGGACGAGCAGTACTTC.

The chain is built from TRBV20-1 and TRBJ2-1, with D possibly TRBD1 on 7 matching bases. The CDR3 is made up of 14 amino acids. The V gene lost 5 bases and the J gene lost 2 bases, with 13 bases spanning the gap. CDR1 and CDR2 (germline): DFQATT, SNEGSKA (reference sequence). The CDR3 sequence is CSAGGTDPYNEQFF. The CDR3 DNA reads TGCAGTGCTGGAGGGACAGATCCCTACAATGAGCAGTTCTTC.

This clonotype has just a few counts. CDR3: CSVDGYTF. In DNA form, the CDR3 reads TGCAGCGTAGATGGCTACACCTTC. V gene TRBV29-1 combines with J gene TRBJ1-2; the D is unclear. Germline V gene sequence: CDR1 SQVTM, CDR2 ANQGSEA. The CDR3 consists of 8 residues. Trimming removed 6 bases at V and 6 bases at J, with 2 bases between.

The chain links TRBV9 to TRBJ2-3, with D hard to call. Trimming stripped 4 bases from V and 6 bases from J, with 12 bases between. This CDR3 is 13 amino acids long. The germline V gene encodes CDR1 SGDLS and CDR2 YYNGEE. CDR3 amino acids: CASSPPRSDTQYF. CDR3 coding DNA: TGTGCCAGCAGCCCCCCCAGGTCGGATACGCAGTATTTT.

This clonotype was found a few times. The rearrangement uses TRBV6-5 and TRBJ2-5, with 9 bases lining up with TRBD1. Per the germline V gene, CDR1 is MNHEY and CDR2 is SVGAGI. The CDR3 is 15 residues long. The V segment lost 2 bases and the J segment 4 bases; nucleotides outside the gene matches: 5. Here the CDR3 reads CASSYPQGAAETQYF. CDR3 nucleotides: TGTGCCAGCAGTTACCCACAGGGGGCGGCAGAGACCCAGTACTTC.

This clonotype occurred a few times. The rearrangement links TRBV12-3 or TRBV12-4 to TRBJ2-3, with D hard to call. There are 13 residues in the CDR3. The V gene lost 3 bases and the J gene lost 2 bases, with 6 bases spanning the gap. CDR3 amino acids: CASSFGLTDTQYF. Here the CDR3 DNA reads TGTGCCAGCAGTTTCGGTCTCACAGATACGCAGTATTTT.

This chain links TRBV12-3 or TRBV12-4 with TRBJ2-1, with 10 nucleotides matching TRBD2. CDR3 length equals 15 residues. The trim removed 6 bases at V and 8 bases at J, leaving 10 bases unmatched. CDR3 region: CASRASGGAFYEQFF. The CDR3 region has the DNA TGTGCCAGCAGAGCCAGCGGGGGGGCTTTCTATGAGCAGTTCTTC.

The chain combines TRBV9 with TRBJ2-2, with D possibly matching TRBD1 (6 bases). Per the germline V gene, CDR1 is SGDLS and CDR2 is YYNGEE. V lost 4 bases and J lost 0, with 13 bases in between. The CDR3 is made up of 16 amino acids. The DNA for the CDR3 is TGTGCCAGCAGCTCCCCAAGGACAGCGAACACCGGGGAGCTGTTTTTT. Encoded protein: CASSSPRTANTGELFF.

This chain connects TRBV12-3 or TRBV12-4 to TRBJ1-1; 8 bases match TRBD1. With 5 bases clipped from V and 10 bases from J, the junction kept 9 bases outside the gene matches. The CDR3 covers 13 residues. The CDR3 region is CASSPNGRGRAFF. The CDR3 DNA reads TGTGCCAGCAGTCCGAACGGCAGGGGGCGAGCTTTCTTT.

V gene TRBV9 combines with J gene TRBJ2-1, with D perhaps matching TRBD2 (5 bases). Between the trimmed V and J ends, which lost 4 bases and 0 bases, there was a span of 11 bases. Germline CDR1 is SGDLS and CDR2 is YYNGEE. The length of the CDR3 is 15 residues. The CDR3 DNA is TGTGCCAGCAGCAGCCATGAGGGCTCCTACAATGAGCAGTTCTTC. Its protein is CASSSHEGSYNEQFF.

The rearrangement joins TRBV20-1 to TRBJ1-1; D possibly corresponds to TRBD1 (6 bases). This CDR3 has 12 amino acids. The germline V gene encodes CDR1 DFQATT and CDR2 SNEGSKA (reference sequence). Deletions cut 5 bases from V and 2 bases from J, with 9 bases between. Written as DNA, the CDR3 is TGCAGTGCTCTGGGGGGCAACACTGAAGCTTTCTTT. Encoded protein: CSALGGNTEAFF.

The chain couples TRBV6-1 to TRBJ2-1; maybe TRBD1 (6 bases). The CDR3 runs 16 residues. V lost 6 bases to trimming and J lost 3 bases, with 18 bases between them. Per germline, CDR1 MNHNS and CDR2 SASEGT. The CDR3 loop is CASRGTSRRFYNEQFF. The CDR3 nucleotides are TGTGCCAGCAGGGGGACATCGAGACGATTCTACAATGAGCAGTTCTTC.

V is TRBV10-3 and J is TRBJ1-1; D ambiguous. This CDR3 is built from 17 residues. Germline lookup yields CDR1 ENHRY and CDR2 SYGVKD. The V gene lost 3 bases and the J gene lost 0 bases, with 17 bases spanning the gap. CDR3 sequence reads: CAISDRTSPRLNTEAFF. DNA of the CDR3: TGTGCCATCAGTGATCGAACTTCCCCTCGGCTGAACACTGAAGCTTTCTTT.

The chain joins TRBV5-5 to TRBJ2-1; no clear D. V shed 4 bases and J shed 9 bases, with 11 bases lying between them. The CDR3 extends over 12 amino acids. The germline gives CDR1 SGHKS, CDR2 YYEKEE (reference sequence). The CDR3 reads CASSPPVAEQFF. The CDR3 region has the DNA TGTGCCAGCAGCCCTCCGGTGGCTGAGCAGTTCTTC.

The sample holds a few counts of this clonotype. This rearrangement joins TRBV18 to TRBJ1-4, with D hard to call. The CDR3 contains 14 residues. CDR1 is KGHSH and CDR2 is LQKENI in the germline V gene. Deletions cut 3 bases from V and 5 bases from J, with 10 bases between. CDR3 nucleotide sequence: TGTGCCAGCTCACCTTCGACGGACAATGAAAAACTGTTTTTT. As protein: CASSPSTDNEKLFF.

The table lists this clonotype with a few counts. The CDR3 DNA is TGTGCCAGCAGTCGCCAAGTAGGTGAAGCTTTCTTT. Encoded protein: CASSRQVGEAFF. The V and J genes are TRBV12-3 or TRBV12-4 and TRBJ1-1; D remains unclear. CDR3 length: 12 residues. Trimming cost V 5 bases and J 7 bases, with 11 bases left between them.

The rearrangement uses TRBV12-3 or TRBV12-4 and TRBJ2-5; D gene unclear. This CDR3 is 17 amino acids long. Trimming stripped 2 bases from V and 2 bases from J, with 18 bases between. The CDR3 sequence is CASSLNSGRYLQETQYF. As DNA, the CDR3 is TGTGCCAGCAGTTTAAATTCGGGCCGCTACCTACAAGAGACCCAGTACTTC.

The chain carries TRBV20-1 and TRBJ2-2; 9 bases align to TRBD1. Germline CDR1 is DFQATT and CDR2 is SNEGSKA (reference sequence). This CDR3 contains 15 residues. V shed 5 bases, J shed 6 bases, and the junction held 10 bases outside the gene matches. Here the CDR3 DNA reads TGCAGTGCTCTCTCGACGCACAGGGGGCCCGGGGAGCTGTTTTTT. Residues: CSALSTHRGPGELFF.

This clonotype was seen more than once but under ten times. This chain uses TRBV7-6 with TRBJ2-3; 7 nucleotides match TRBD2. Germline assignment: CDR1 SGHVS and CDR2 FNYEAQ. Trimming cost V 5 bases and J 2 bases; bases outside gene matches: 4. The CDR3 is 14 amino acids. CDR3 DNA: TGTGCCAGCAGCCCCGGGACTAACACAGATACGCAGTATTTT. Residues: CASSPGTNTDTQYF.

J is TRBJ2-3 and V is TRBV5-1; 7 positions match TRBD1. V shed 0 bases and J 4 bases; nucleotides not matched to a gene: 8. There are 16 residues in the CDR3. Germline assignment: CDR1 SGHRS and CDR2 YFSETQ. The CDR3 reads CASSLGMGQRADTQYF. The DNA for the CDR3 is TGCGCCAGCAGCTTGGGAATGGGACAGCGCGCAGATACGCAGTATTTT. Drawing the rest from reference TRBV5-1 and TRBJ2-3, the complete variable domain is KAGVTQTPRYLIKTRGQQVTLSCSPISGHRSVSWYQQTPGQGLQFLFEYFSETQRNKGNFPGRFSGRQFSNSRSEMNVSTLELGDSALYLCASSLGMGQRADTQYFGPGTRLTVL.

The V call is TRBV5-5, the J call TRBJ2-2, with TRBD1 matching 9 bases. The CDR3 sequence is 14 residues long. After removal of 2 bases from V and 6 bases from J, the junction contained 2 bases not matched to a gene. Looked up from germline, CDR1 is SGHKS and CDR2 is YYEKEE (reference sequence). The CDR3 spells CASSLHRGPGELFF. The CDR3 nucleotides are TGTGCCAGCAGCTTACACAGGGGGCCCGGGGAGCTGTTTTTT. The full variable domain, completed using reference TRBV5-5 and TRBJ2-2, is DAGVTQSPTHLIKTRGQQVTLRCSPISGHKSVSWYQQVLGQGPQFIFQYYEKEERGRGNFPDRFSARQFPNYSSELNVNALLLGDSALYLCASSLHRGPGELFFGEGSRLTVL.

This chain uses TRBV7-9 with TRBJ2-3, with 8 bases matching TRBD2. J was trimmed by 8 bases and V by 4 bases; bases with no gene match: 14. Germline V gene data show CDR1 as SEHNR and CDR2 as FQNEAQ (reference sequence). The length of the CDR3 is 16 residues. The chain's CDR3 is CASSSKSGGEGATQYF. The CDR3 DNA sequence: TGTGCCAGCAGCTCAAAGAGCGGGGGCGAAGGCGCTACGCAGTATTTT.

The chain employs TRBV6-5 and TRBJ2-7; D remains unclear. This CDR3 spans 14 amino acids. The germline gives CDR1 MNHEY, CDR2 SVGAGI. V lost 0 bases and J lost 2, with 8 bases in between. This CDR3 is CASSYSVRTYEQYF. The CDR3 DNA reads TGTGCCAGCAGTTACTCCGTCAGAACCTACGAGCAGTACTTC.